Following are 21 T cell receptor beta chains from one sample sequenced in a study of molecular identifiers for immune sequencing clone quantification. TCRdb passed the PCR reads through MiXCR, listing each CDR3 protein once. This sample carries about 510,000 distinct CDR3 sequences, about a fifth of them seen once, and the ten largest clones take around 0.86%. Sequenced sample: naive CD8+ T cells from blood, with Jurkat cell RNA spiked in. Regarding subset: FACS-sorted CD8+CD4-CCR7+CD45RA+ naive T cells. These receptors were obtained from a human donor in good health. Some libraries in this study had Jurkat cell RNA spiked in.

The chain has TRBV12-3 or TRBV12-4 and TRBJ2-3; D remains unclear. This CDR3 has 13 residues. V was cut by 6 bases and J by 4 bases, with 11 bases left in between. Here the CDR3 reads CASSQWAADTQYF. The CDR3 DNA is TGTGCCAGCAGCCAATGGGCTGCAGATACGCAGTATTTT.

This clonotype was counted at least ten times. The chain links TRBV5-6 to TRBJ2-3; TRBD2 is a possible D gene (6 bases). The CDR3 has 14 residues. Germline loops: CDR1 SGHDT, CDR2 YYEEEE. V was pared by 4 bases and J by 2 bases, with 11 bases between. The CDR3 protein is CASSLPDYTDTQYF. DNA of the CDR3: TGTGCCAGCAGCCTACCGGACTACACAGATACGCAGTATTTT.

This clonotype appeared a few times. The V gene is TRBV20-1, the J gene TRBJ2-1; 15 bases fit TRBD2. Germline loops: CDR1 DFQATT, CDR2 SNEGSKA (reference sequence). This CDR3 has 15 amino acids. With 4 bases clipped from V and 10 bases from J, the junction kept 8 bases outside the gene matches. CDR3 DNA: TGCAGTGCTATTGGACTAGCGGGAGGGCCTGGGGAGCAGTTCTTC. Residues: CSAIGLAGGPGEQFF.

This clonotype showed up just a few times. The genes are TRBV7-9 and TRBJ2-7, with D possibly called TRBD1 or TRBD2 (5 bases each). Per the germline V gene, CDR1 is SEHNR and CDR2 is FQNEAQ (reference sequence). The V end was cut by 0 bases, the J end by 0 bases, with 15 bases between. The CDR3 runs 17 residues. CDR3 region: CASSLAWDGTSSYEQYF. CDR3 coding DNA: TGTGCCAGCAGCTTAGCGTGGGACGGAACGAGCTCCTACGAGCAGTACTTC.

The chain couples TRBV4-3 to TRBJ2-1; D ambiguous. Germline loops: CDR1 LGHNA, CDR2 YSLEER. The CDR3 covers 16 residues. Trimming cost V 4 bases and J 0 bases, with 13 bases left between them. The DNA of the CDR3 is TGCGCCAGCAGCCCCCTTGCGAGGAGCTCCTACAATGAGCAGTTCTTC. It specifies CASSPLARSSYNEQFF.

This rearrangement joins TRBV6-1 to TRBJ2-7; TRBD2 matches 7 bases. V lost 3 bases to trimming and J lost 6 bases; unmatched junction nucleotides: 8. Germline values: CDR1 MNHNS, CDR2 SASEGT. This CDR3 is 14 amino acids long. CDR3 protein: CASSEVRAGVEQYF. The CDR3, as DNA: TGTGCCAGCAGTGAGGTCAGGGCGGGGGTCGAGCAGTACTTC.

Ten or more counts support this clonotype. This chain connects TRBV29-1 to TRBJ2-3; D unresolved. The germline V gene encodes CDR1 SQVTM and CDR2 ANQGSEA. This CDR3 is 13 amino acids long. The V end lost 3 bases, the J end lost 1 base, and 8 bases lay between the germline ends. DNA of the CDR3: TGCAGCGTTGATGGCTTGGGCACAGATACGCAGTATTTT. Translating gives CSVDGLGTDTQYF.

The table lists this clonotype with many counts. J is TRBJ2-2 and V is TRBV9, with D unclear. V lost 3 bases and J 6 bases, leaving 6 bases between the germline ends. The V gene's germline CDR1 is SGDLS and CDR2 YYNGEE. The CDR3 consists of 12 residues. The CDR3 reads CASSATAGELFF. DNA for the CDR3: TGTGCCAGCAGCGCCACTGCCGGGGAGCTGTTTTTT.

Turning to this clonotype: Here the CDR3 omits its conserved ending phenylalanine or tryptophan, so a read error is the likely source. The chain uses TRBV5-8 and TRBJ2-3; 8 nucleotides agree with TRBD2. Germline CDR1 SGHTS, CDR2 YDEGEE. V dropped 4 bases and J dropped 0; count of bases not matched to a gene: 4. The CDR3 sequence is 15 residues long. As DNA, the CDR3 is TGTGCCAGCAGCGAGGGACTAGATAGCACAGATACGCAGTATTTA. It yields the protein CASSEGLDSTDTQYL.

This clonotype was recorded at least ten times. The chain combines TRBV29-1 with TRBJ1-4; TRBD1 aligns across 8 bases. CDR1 and CDR2 from the germline V gene are SQVTM and ANQGSEA. V lost 4 bases and J lost 5; bases outside the gene matches: 9. The CDR3 totals 15 residues. CDR3 DNA sequence: TGCAGCGTTGGAACCTTGGACAGGGAGAATGAAAAACTGTTTTTT. This encodes CSVGTLDRENEKLFF.

This clonotype was seen many times. This chain uses TRBV2 with TRBJ2-5, with no clear D. Germline V gene lookup returns CDR1 SNHLY and CDR2 FYNNEI. The CDR3 length is 14 residues. V lost 6 bases to trimming and J lost 0 bases, with 11 bases between them. This CDR3 is CASSKGNYQETQYF. The CDR3 nucleotides are TGTGCCAGCAGCAAAGGGAACTACCAAGAGACCCAGTACTTC.

Of note for this clonotype: One end of the junction varies from germline; a read error may be responsible. The CDR3, as DNA: TGTGCCGGCAGTGATCATACAAGGACTGAAGCTTTCTTT. Amino acid sequence: CAGSDHTRTEAFF. The rearrangement links TRBV12-3 or TRBV12-4 to TRBJ1-1; D is ambiguous. This CDR3 contains 13 residues.

To note about this clonotype: Possible read error: a much larger clone is one base away. The gene calls are TRBV19 and TRBJ2-3; 10 positions agree with TRBD1. V lost 3 bases, J lost 1 base, and 7 bases stayed unmatched. Germline V CDR1 and CDR2: LNHDA, SQIVND (reference sequence). The CDR3 covers 17 residues. The CDR3 sequence: CASSIGTGDPRTDTQYF. For the CDR3, the DNA is TGTGCCAGTAGTATTGGGACAGGGGACCCCCGCACAGATACGCAGTATTTT.

For this clonotype: This sequence may be a read error, since a much larger clone differs from it by one base. The chain recombines TRBV12-3 or TRBV12-4 with TRBJ1-4, with D tentatively TRBD1 (5 bases). The CDR3 spans 16 residues. V lost 6 bases to trimming and J lost 4 bases, with 18 bases between them. CDR3 amino acids: CASRPPRGNFNEKLFF. CDR3 nucleotides: TGTGCCAGCAGGCCTCCTCGGGGGAATTTTAATGAAAAACTGTTTTTT.

The chain has TRBV28 and TRBJ2-2; the match to TRBD1 covers 8 bases. V was clipped by 6 bases and J by 4 bases; unmatched bases: 10. CDR3 length: 16 residues. CDR1 and CDR2 from the germline V gene are MDHEN and SYDVKM. CDR3 protein: CASSAAGGLVTGELFF. The CDR3 coding sequence is TGTGCCAGCAGCGCAGCAGGGGGCTTGGTCACCGGGGAGCTGTTTTTT.

This clonotype appeared many times. V is TRBV28 and J is TRBJ2-7; D may be TRBD1 (7 bases). V gave up 5 bases and J gave up 4 bases, with 18 bases separating them. The length of the CDR3 is 15 residues. The germline V gene has CDR1 MDHEN and CDR2 SYDVKM. The CDR3 region has the DNA TGTGCCAGCAGTCAAACCGCGGGACAGTCTTACGAGCAGTACTTC. Amino acids: CASSQTAGQSYEQYF.

This clonotype was detected a few times. V and J are TRBV27 and TRBJ2-2, with unresolved D. This CDR3 has 13 amino acids. The germline V gene encodes CDR1 MNHEY and CDR2 SMNVEV (reference sequence). Trimming took off 1 base at V and 5 bases at J, with 5 bases between the two ends. The CDR3 DNA is TGTGCCAGCAGTTTATATGGGACCGGGGAGCTGTTTTTT. Its protein is CASSLYGTGELFF.

This clonotype was detected only a few times. V is TRBV20-1 and J is TRBJ2-3; TRBD2 matches at 9 bases. Germline CDR1 and CDR2: DFQATT and SNEGSKA (reference sequence). V was clipped by 4 bases and J by 0 bases; unmatched bases: 2. The CDR3 has 14 residues. The CDR3 nucleotides read TGCAGTGCTACTAGCGGGATTAGCACAGATACGCAGTATTTT. Residues: CSATSGISTDTQYF.

This clonotype was detected ten times or more. The gene calls are TRBV19 and TRBJ1-1, with D hard to call. From germline, CDR1 is LNHDA and CDR2 SQIVND (reference sequence). The V end was cut by 2 bases, the J end by 7 bases, with 8 bases between. The CDR3 runs 12 residues. CDR3: CASSIKGGEAFF. The DNA of the CDR3 is TGTGCCAGTAGTATAAAGGGAGGTGAAGCTTTCTTT.

The chain has TRBV19 and TRBJ2-1; D possibly matches TRBD1 or TRBD2 (6 bases each). Trimming cost V 3 bases and J 6 bases, with 18 bases left between them. CDR1 is LNHDA and CDR2 is SQIVND in the germline V gene (reference sequence). This CDR3 spans 16 amino acids. The CDR3 DNA reads as TGTGCCAGTAGTATCCTAGGGGGGCCAAGTTTCAATGAGCAGTTCTTC. It specifies CASSILGGPSFNEQFF.

This clonotype was detected a few times. This rearrangement joins TRBV7-6 to TRBJ2-1; no clear D. This CDR3 contains 15 residues. Germline values: CDR1 SGHVS, CDR2 FNYEAQ. V lost 2 bases, J lost 0 bases, and 8 bases lay in between. CDR3 DNA sequence: TGTGCCAGCAGCTTATTAGAAAGCTCCTACAATGAGCAGTTCTTC. As protein: CASSLLESSYNEQFF.